The clone carrying this TCR beta chain was seen ten or more times. The record originates from a study of identical twins. TCRdb re-called the 5' RACE reads with MiXCR, one entry per CDR3 protein. Altogether hundreds of thousands of distinct CDR3 sequences are present, about 9.4% being singletons, with the ten largest covering around 0.98%. The CDR3 has 15 amino acids. CDR1 is SGHAT, CDR2 FQNNGV, per germline. V shed 5 bases, J shed 3 bases, and the junction held 3 bases outside the gene matches. The sample also formed part of further work on yellow fever vaccine responses in identical twins.

The genes are TRBV11-2 and TRBJ2-1, with 11 nucleotides matching TRBD1. The TCR comes from a woman between 18 and 29 years old in good health. Input material: PBMCs. The CDR3 DNA reads TGTGCCAGCAGCCCCGGGACAGGGGGCTACAATGAGCAGTTCTTC. Translation gives CASSPGTGGYNEQFF.